This T cell receptor (beta chain) was captured by sequencing in a study of blood T cell repertoires in COVID-19. Study-wide background: Sites in the United States, Italy and Spain provided acute and convalescent COVID-19 samples. T cells, B-cell-depleted T cells, or PBMCs supplied cDNA or gDNA.

Authors' analysis steps: Amplified reference gene primers provided the basis for estimating nucleated cell counts. Clones were read by immunoSEQ multiplex PCR, and TCRdb kept only the in-frame ones, dropping some. That table furnishes V, J and clone size, whereas the DNA furnished D and trimming. The data contain roughly 90,000 clones, roughly 86% of them seen just once; the ten biggest clones take up around 5.2%. Germline V gene lookup returns CDR1 ENHRY and CDR2 SYGVKD. This CDR3 is 16 amino acids long. The trim removed 5 bases at V and 3 bases at J, leaving 6 bases unmatched. The TCR sequence derives from a middle-aged man with acute or convalescent COVID-19. What was sequenced was peripheral blood. The chain is built from TRBV10-3 and TRBJ1-3, with 11 bases matching TRBD1. CDR3 sequence reads: CAISPRTGGFGNTIYF. CDR3 in DNA: TGTGCCATCAGTCCCCGGACAGGGGGCTTTGGAAACACCATATATTTT.